The next 3 T cell receptor beta chains were all read from a single sample in a study of human T cells and chemical hapten exposure (dated by TCRdb to the early 2020s). Libraries were constructed by RACE. Instrument used: NextSeq 500. The public reads were reanalyzed by TCRdb: fastp trimming at Q25, MiXCR alignment, in-frame beta chains only. Entries are consolidated by CDR3 protein sequence, retaining the most common genes and DNA. This sample lists tens of thousands of distinct CDR3 sequences; approximately 5.5% were detected once. The top ten clonotypes cover more than 10% of the sample. What this sample's time point label stands for: healthy volunteer bleed at 6 weeks. Total RNA was extracted from unfractionated whole blood that had been collected in Tempus Blood RNA tubes. The sequencing sample was made of whole blood. Receptors originate from a human donor in good health. Some clones in this sample may be carry-over from other donors' samples.

The chain uses TRBV29-1 and TRBJ1-2; the D gene is possibly TRBD1 (6 bases). CDR3 length: 12 residues. Trimming took off 6 bases at V and 11 bases at J, with 19 bases between the two ends. The germline V gene has CDR1 SQVTM and CDR2 ANQGSEA. CDR3 DNA: TGCAGCGTCGCCCCCGCTCAGGGGAGGTACACCTTC. This encodes CSVAPAQGRYTF.

This clonotype was observed a handful of times. The CDR3 is CASSKSPGTGGNYGYTF. Written as DNA, the CDR3 is TGTGCCAGCAGCAAAAGTCCCGGGACAGGGGGCAACTATGGCTACACCTTC. V and J are TRBV7-2 and TRBJ1-2; 12 positions match TRBD1. CDR1 and CDR2 (germline): SGHTA, FQGNSA. The trim removed 5 bases at V and 2 bases at J, leaving 9 bases unmatched. This CDR3 is built from 17 residues.

This clonotype was detected ten times or more. The J gene is TRBJ2-1, the V gene TRBV5-1, with 14 bases aligning to TRBD2. The CDR3 has 15 amino acids. The V segment lost 0 bases and the J segment 10 bases; nucleotides outside the gene matches: 3. CDR1 is SGHRS, CDR2 YFSETQ, per germline. CDR3: CASSLEGTSGSEQFF. The CDR3 DNA reads TGCGCCAGCAGCTTGGAGGGGACTAGCGGGAGCGAGCAGTTCTTC.